The sequence of this T cell receptor (beta chain) was determined in a study of early T cells in non-severe SARS-CoV-2 infection (dated by TCRdb to the early 2020s). About the full investigation: Because TCR sequencing relied on bulk RNA taken from unsorted whole blood, pairing of alpha and beta chains was not possible. Here is what the overall study found, with its caveats: VDJdb matching was skewed toward anti-spike CD8 responses, so virus-specific expansions were likely underestimated and private and CD4 specificities were missed.

This was a case-control study nested in a cohort of healthcare workers in London, UK, who had nasopharyngeal swab PCR tests and blood samples taken every week. Healthcare workers were recruited between 23 and 31 March 2020, during the week of the UK lockdown, and were followed weekly for up to roughly 15 weeks. The sample holds many counts of this clonotype. Its antigen is not yet known. One base away there is no much larger clone; base qualities are not given. Library preparation used 5' RACE. The sample was run on a NextSeq 500. In the TCR library protocol, unique molecular identifiers were attached to individual cDNA molecules to correct for PCR bias and sequencing error. Both TCR alpha and beta chains were sequenced, and tight co-correlation was observed between alpha and beta sequence abundances in each sample. The paper's data handling went like this. V gene, J gene and CDR3 annotation of TCR sequences was performed with Decombinator V4. TCRs were defined as expanded if a significant change between any two time points was detected under a Poisson model with p below 0.0001. TCR abundances were normalised to the total number of TCRs sequenced per sample and were expressed as counts per million. TRAV1-2 paired with TRAJ12, TRAJ20 or TRAJ33 defined MAIT TCRs, while TRAV10 paired with TRAJ18 defined iNKT TCRs. A search of VDJdb, accessed on 1 November 2021, was run for TCRs annotated to CMV, EBV and SARS-CoV-2, with TCRs annotated for multiple antigens excluded. In TCRdb, the public reads were trimmed at Q25 with fastp and aligned with MiXCR, with productive beta chains retained. CDR3 protein duplicates are merged, each entry listing the most common genes and DNA. For this entry, the V and J calls and clone size follow TCRdb and not the study's own pipeline. The sample has about 60,000 distinct CDR3 sequences on record, roughly 13% of them singletons. Roughly 4.2% of the sample is taken by the ten largest.

V gives up 3 bases and J gives up 7 bases, and the segment between their germline ends measures 13 bases. The CDR3, cysteine through phenylalanine, is 13 amino acids long. Only CDR3 DNA is held: 39 bases, read in frame from base 1. Via the germline V gene, CDR1 is MNHNS and CDR2 SASEGT. The chain couples TRBV6-1 to TRBJ2-7; the D gene assignment is ambiguous. This TCR came from an adult who was a healthcare worker with PCR-confirmed SARS-CoV-2 infection or an uninfected control (not recorded which). The sample taken for sequencing was whole blood. CDR3 loop: CASSDYGPREQYF. The sequence in DNA is TGTGCCAGCAGTGATTACGGCCCTAGGGAGCAGTACTTC.